This T cell receptor beta chain was retrieved from a study of blood T cell repertoires in COVID-19. Study in general: In each case, the material was cDNA or gDNA derived from T cells, B-cell-depleted T cells, or PBMCs.

Authors' data handling: Estimation of nucleated cell counts relied on the amplification of reference gene primers. Repertoires were generated with immunoSEQ multiplex PCR, while TCRdb's copy carries only in-frame clones and drops some. The DNA was the basis for D and trimming; V, J and clone size are from that table. The sample consists of approximately 240,000 clones, about 85% of them appearing once. This clone is a singleton in its sample. The TCR sequence derives from a woman aged 55-75 years with active or convalescent COVID-19. The sample consisted of peripheral blood.

The CDR3 loop reads CASGTGDNEKLFF. CDR3 nucleotides: TGCGCCAGCGGGACAGGGGATAATGAAAAACTGTTTTTT. The V call is TRBV5-1, the J call TRBJ1-4, with TRBD1 identical over 10 bases. The CDR3 spans 13 residues. J lost 4 bases, V lost 7 bases, and 1 base had no gene match. The V gene's germline CDR1 is SGHRS and CDR2 YFSETQ.